Below, one T cell receptor beta chain is given with its context. Here immunoSEQ multiplex PCR was the method, and the copy in TCRdb shows in-frame clones only, minus some. This sample has approximately 120,000 clones, with around nine tenths found just once. The data were taken from a study of control samples from healthy donors and cancer patients. Per germline, CDR1 SGHTA and CDR2 FQGNSA. V lost 6 bases and J lost 0, with 7 bases in between. The CDR3 is made up of 13 amino acids. The chain is built from TRBV7-2 and TRBJ2-3; D not resolved. The sample was blood. The receptor was isolated from a middle-aged man in good health. The CDR3 DNA reads TGTGCCAGCAGTCTTGAGAGCACAGATACGCAGTATTTT. It codes for CASSLESTDTQYF.